This T cell receptor beta chain stems from a study of T cell responses to AZD1222 COVID-19 vaccine. General study results and limits: Among the donors, most were white British and more were female, and clonal diversity was possibly underestimated. CD4 TCRs covered the whole spike, strongest at regions 160-218 and 743-854. AZD1222 recipients seropositive at baseline numbered only five to seven. Increased Spike-specific TCR breadth and depth were observed after two AZD1222 doses.

Germline loops: CDR1 SQVTM, CDR2 ANQGSEA. Trimming pared 4 bases from V and 0 bases from J, leaving 7 bases between. This CDR3 has 12 amino acids. Details on this clone: Its target is not known. This sample includes further DNA sequences coding for the same CDR3.

Measured with immunoSEQ multiplex PCR; TCRdb has only the in-frame clones, and not every one. The sample holds around 99,000 clones; approximately 90% are singletons and the top ten take under 10%. This rearrangement joins TRBV29-1 to TRBJ2-7, with D uncertain. The source was peripheral blood, collected 28 days after the second AZD1222 dose. This clonotype was sampled from an adult who received the AZD1222 COVID-19 vaccine. CDR3 sequence (DNA): TGCAGCGTTGGTACAGCCTCCTACGAGCAGTACTTC. As protein: CSVGTASYEQYF.